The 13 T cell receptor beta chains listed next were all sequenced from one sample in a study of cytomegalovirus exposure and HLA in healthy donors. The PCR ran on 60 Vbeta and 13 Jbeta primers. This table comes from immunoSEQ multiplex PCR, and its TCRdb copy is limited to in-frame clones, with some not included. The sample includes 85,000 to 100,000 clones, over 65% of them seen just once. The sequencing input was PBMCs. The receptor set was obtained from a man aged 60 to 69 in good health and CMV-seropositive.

The chain's CDR3 is CASSLGPAGWDSPLHF. DNA for the CDR3: TGCGCCAGCAGCTTAGGTCCCGCAGGCTGGGATTCACCCCTCCACTTT. The chain is built from TRBV5-1 and TRBJ1-6; D remains ambiguous. Between the trimmed V and J ends, which lost 2 bases and 8 bases, there was a span of 17 bases. CDR1 SGHRS and CDR2 YFSETQ come from the germline V gene. This CDR3 comprises 16 residues. Combining the CDR3 with reference TRBV5-1 and TRBJ1-6 gives the whole variable domain KAGVTQTPRYLIKTRGQQVTLSCSPISGHRSVSWYQQTPGQGLQFLFEYFSETQRNKGNFPGRFSGRQFSNSRSEMNVSTLELGDSALYLCASSLGPAGWDSPLHFGNGTRLTVT.

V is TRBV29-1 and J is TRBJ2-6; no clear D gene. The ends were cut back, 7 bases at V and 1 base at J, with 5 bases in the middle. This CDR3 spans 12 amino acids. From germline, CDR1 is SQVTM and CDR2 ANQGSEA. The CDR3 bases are TGCAGCGCCCGTTCTGGGGCCAACGTCCTGACTTTC. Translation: CSARSGANVLTF.

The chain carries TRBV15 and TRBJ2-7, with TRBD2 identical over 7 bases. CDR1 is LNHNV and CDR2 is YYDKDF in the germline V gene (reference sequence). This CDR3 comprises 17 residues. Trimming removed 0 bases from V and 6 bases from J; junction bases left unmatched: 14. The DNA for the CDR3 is TGTGCCACCAGCAGAGATCTCGAACGGGGGGTCCTCTCCGAGCAGTACTTC. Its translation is CATSRDLERGVLSEQYF.

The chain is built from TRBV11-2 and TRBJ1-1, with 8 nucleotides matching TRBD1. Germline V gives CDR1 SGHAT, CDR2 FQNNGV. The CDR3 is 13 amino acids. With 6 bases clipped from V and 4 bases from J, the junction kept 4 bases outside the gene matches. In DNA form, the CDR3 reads TGTGCCAGCAGGGACAGGGAACTCACTGAAGCTTTCTTT. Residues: CASRDRELTEAFF.

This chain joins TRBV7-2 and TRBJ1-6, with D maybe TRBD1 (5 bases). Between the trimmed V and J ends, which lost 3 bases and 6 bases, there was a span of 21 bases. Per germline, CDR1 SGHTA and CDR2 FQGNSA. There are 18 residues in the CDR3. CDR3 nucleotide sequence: TGTGCCAGCAGCTTCCGGGCCATTCAGGGTGTCCGTAATTCACCCCTCCACTTT. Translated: CASSFRAIQGVRNSPLHF. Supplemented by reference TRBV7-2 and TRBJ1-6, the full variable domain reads GAGVSQSPSNKVTEKGKDVELRCDPISGHTALYWYRQSLGQGLEFLIYFQGNSAPDKSGLPSDRFSAERTGGSVSTLTIQRTQQEDSAVYLCASSFRAIQGVRNSPLHFGNGTRLTVT.

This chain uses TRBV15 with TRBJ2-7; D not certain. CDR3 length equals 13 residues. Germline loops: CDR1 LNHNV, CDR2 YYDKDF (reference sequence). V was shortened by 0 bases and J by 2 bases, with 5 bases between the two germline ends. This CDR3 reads CATSRDLTYEQYF. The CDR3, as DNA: TGTGCCACCAGCAGAGATCTAACCTACGAGCAGTACTTC.

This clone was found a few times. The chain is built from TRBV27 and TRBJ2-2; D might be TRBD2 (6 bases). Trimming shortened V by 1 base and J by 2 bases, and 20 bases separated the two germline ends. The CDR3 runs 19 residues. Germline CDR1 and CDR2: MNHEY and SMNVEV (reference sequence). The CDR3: CASSLYAGWEFPNTGELFF. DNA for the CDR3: TGTGCCAGCAGTTTATACGCGGGGTGGGAGTTCCCTAACACCGGGGAGCTGTTTTTT.

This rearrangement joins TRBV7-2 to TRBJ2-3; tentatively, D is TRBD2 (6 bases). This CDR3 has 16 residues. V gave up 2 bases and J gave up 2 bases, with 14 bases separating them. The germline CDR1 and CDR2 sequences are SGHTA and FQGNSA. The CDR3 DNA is TGTGCCAGCAGCTTAATGCAGGGACTGAACACAGATACGCAGTATTTT. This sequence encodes CASSLMQGLNTDTQYF.

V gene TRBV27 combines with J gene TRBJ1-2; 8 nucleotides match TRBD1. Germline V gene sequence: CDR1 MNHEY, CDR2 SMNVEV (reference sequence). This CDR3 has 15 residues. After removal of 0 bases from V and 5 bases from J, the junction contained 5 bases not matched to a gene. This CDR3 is CASSLSLDRAYGYTF. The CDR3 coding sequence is TGTGCCAGCAGTTTATCGCTGGACAGGGCATATGGCTACACCTTC.

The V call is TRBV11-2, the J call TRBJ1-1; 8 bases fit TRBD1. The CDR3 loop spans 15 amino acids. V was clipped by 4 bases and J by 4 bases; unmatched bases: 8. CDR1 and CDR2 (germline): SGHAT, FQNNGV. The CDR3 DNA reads TGTGCCAGCAGCTCGCTCAGGGGGCGCTTCACTGAAGCTTTCTTT. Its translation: CASSSLRGRFTEAFF. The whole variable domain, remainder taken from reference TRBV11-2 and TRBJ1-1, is EAGVAQSPRYKIIEKRQSVAFWCNPISGHATLYWYQQILGQGPKLLIQFQNNGVVDDSQLPKDRFSAERLKGVDSTLKIQPAKLEDSAVYLCASSSLRGRFTEAFFGQGTRLTVV.

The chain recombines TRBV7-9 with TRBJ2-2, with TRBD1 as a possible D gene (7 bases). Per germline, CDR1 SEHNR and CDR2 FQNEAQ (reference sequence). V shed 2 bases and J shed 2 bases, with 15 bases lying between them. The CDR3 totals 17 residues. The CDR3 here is CASSLNGRGTNTGELFF. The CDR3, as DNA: TGTGCCAGCAGCTTAAACGGCAGGGGGACTAACACCGGGGAGCTGTTTTTT.

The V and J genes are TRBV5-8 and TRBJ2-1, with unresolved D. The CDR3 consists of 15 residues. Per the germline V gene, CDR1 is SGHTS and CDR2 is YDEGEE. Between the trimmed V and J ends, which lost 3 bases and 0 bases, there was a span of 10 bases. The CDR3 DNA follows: TGTGCCAGCAGCTCCTCGGGTAGCTCCTACAATGAGCAGTTCTTC. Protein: CASSSSGSSYNEQFF.

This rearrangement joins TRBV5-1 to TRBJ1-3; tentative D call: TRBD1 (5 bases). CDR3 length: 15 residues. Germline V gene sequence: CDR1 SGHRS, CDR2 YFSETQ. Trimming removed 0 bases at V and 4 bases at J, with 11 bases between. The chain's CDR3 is CASSLDGGNGNTIYF. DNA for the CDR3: TGCGCCAGCAGCTTGGATGGGGGGAACGGAAACACCATATATTTT.